These 27 T cell receptor beta chains originate from one sample sequenced in a study of blood T cells in healthy people across ages (dated by TCRdb to about 2015). Library generation was performed with 5' RACE. Sequencing was performed on an Illumina HiSeq 2500. The second PCR ran for about 7 to 11 cycles and used a J-beta primer mix along with a sample-barcoded 5' primer. TCRdb reworked the public reads: Q25 trimming with fastp, MiXCR clone assembly, productive beta chains retained. Records with the same CDR3 protein are collapsed into one entry carrying the most frequent genes and DNA. This sample has about 640,000 distinct CDR3 sequences in its table, and about 53% of those were observed once. Over 30% of the sample comes from the top ten. Sequenced material: blood. Receptors originate from a man between 60 and 75 years old in good health.

The chain combines TRBV29-1 with TRBJ2-3; D is perhaps TRBD2 (5 bases). Trimming pared 6 bases from V and 4 bases from J, leaving 14 bases between. Germline CDR1 reads SQVTM; CDR2 reads ANQGSEA. The CDR3 is 13 amino acids. CDR3 nucleotide sequence: TGCAGCGTGACATACGGGGATCCAGATACGCAGTATTTT. Protein sequence: CSVTYGDPDTQYF.

A few counts support this clonotype. The V and J genes are TRBV2 and TRBJ2-4; 10 bases are a match to TRBD1. J lost 3 bases, V lost 3 bases, and 8 bases had no gene match. Germline CDR1 and CDR2: SNHLY and FYNNEI. The CDR3 totals 17 residues. The CDR3 sequence: CASSEGDRGWVKNIQYF. For the CDR3, the DNA is TGTGCCAGCAGTGAGGGGGACAGGGGTTGGGTCAAAAACATTCAGTACTTC. The full variable domain, completed using reference TRBV2 and TRBJ2-4, is EPEVTQTPSHQVTQMGQEVILRCVPISNHLYFYWYRQILGQKVEFLVSFYNNEISEKSEIFDDQFSVERPDGSNFTLKIRSTKLEDSAMYFCASSEGDRGWVKNIQYFGAGTRLSVL.

The J gene is TRBJ2-3, the V gene TRBV3-1; TRBD2 matches 7 bases. Germline trimming cut 4 bases from V and 1 base from J; bases unmatched to any gene: 5. This CDR3 has 15 residues. Per germline, CDR1 LGHDT and CDR2 YNNKEL (reference sequence). The CDR3 here is CASSPGEGGTDTQYF. The CDR3 region has the DNA TGTGCCAGCAGCCCCGGGGAGGGAGGCACAGATACGCAGTATTTT.

The genes are TRBV20-1 and TRBJ2-7; D perhaps matches TRBD2 (5 bases). V was pared by 1 base and J by 6 bases, with 16 bases between. Germline V lookup: CDR1 DFQATT, CDR2 SNEGSKA (reference sequence). CDR3 length: 14 residues. CDR3 loop: CSARGGLRLFEQYF. The DNA of the CDR3 is TGCAGTGCTAGAGGCGGACTCCGGCTCTTCGAGCAGTACTTC.

This clonotype was seen only a few times. The junction departs from the called germline gene at one end, perhaps through a read error. The chain has TRBV7-9 and TRBJ1-1; D ambiguous. There are 14 residues in the CDR3. The V gene's germline CDR1 is SEHNR and CDR2 FQNEAQ (reference sequence). In DNA form, the CDR3 reads TGTGTCAGCAGCCTACACCCCAAGGGCACTGAAGCTTTCTTT. Translated, it gives CVSSLHPKGTEAFF.

The table lists this clonotype with a few counts. The chain links TRBV29-1 to TRBJ2-1; tentatively, D is TRBD1 (6 bases). The V end lost 4 bases, the J end lost 3 bases, and 10 bases lay between the germline ends. Germline-derived CDR1 and CDR2 are SQVTM and ANQGSEA. There are 13 residues in the CDR3. The CDR3 is CSVVPGDYNEQFF. In DNA form, the CDR3 reads TGCAGCGTTGTGCCAGGGGACTACAATGAGCAGTTCTTC.

This clonotype has just one count. This rearrangement joins TRBV9 to TRBJ2-3; TRBD1 is a possible D gene (6 bases). V was pared by 4 bases and J by 2 bases, with 17 bases between. Germline V lookup: CDR1 SGDLS, CDR2 YYNGEE. The CDR3 spans 16 residues. In nucleotides, the CDR3 is TGTGCCAGCAGCACCCAGGGGCGACCCATCACAGATACGCAGTATTTT. It is translated as CASSTQGRPITDTQYF.

This chain uses TRBV6-2 or TRBV6-3 with TRBJ2-3; 11 nucleotides line up with TRBD2. This CDR3 has 18 amino acids. CDR1 is MNHEY and CDR2 is SVGEGT in the germline V gene. After removal of 0 bases from V and 7 bases from J, the junction contained 12 bases not matched to a gene. In DNA, the CDR3 is TGTGCCAGCAGTTACTCTGGAGTTGGGCTAGCGGGGGGTTATACGCAGTATTTT. Its translation: CASSYSGVGLAGGYTQYF.

In this sample, this clonotype turned up a few times. The chain uses TRBV11-2 and TRBJ2-7; 7 positions match TRBD1. Germline V lookup: CDR1 SGHAT, CDR2 FQNNGV. V dropped 5 bases and J dropped 6; count of bases not matched to a gene: 10. The CDR3 is made up of 14 amino acids. CDR3 sequence reads: CASSRTGSPSEQYF. The CDR3 DNA reads as TGTGCCAGCAGCCGGACAGGTTCCCCGTCCGAGCAGTACTTC.

The chain couples TRBV7-9 to TRBJ1-1; the D gene is possibly TRBD1 (5 bases). The CDR3 contains 13 residues. Trimming took 5 bases from V and 5 from J, leaving 12 bases between them. Germline V lookup: CDR1 SEHNR, CDR2 FQNEAQ (reference sequence). The CDR3, as DNA: TGTGCCAGCAGCGTACGGAGGGGAACTGAAGCTTTCTTT. Its translation: CASSVRRGTEAFF.

The V call is TRBV5-1, the J call TRBJ2-5; a weak D match, TRBD1 (5 bases). The CDR3 runs 14 residues. V lost 0 bases and J 2 bases, leaving 8 bases between the germline ends. CDR1 is SGHRS and CDR2 is YFSETQ in the germline V gene. In DNA form, the CDR3 reads TGCGCCAGCAGCTTGGGGACACTGCAAGAGACCCAGTACTTC. As protein: CASSLGTLQETQYF.

The V gene is TRBV3-1, the J gene TRBJ2-5, with 8 bases identical to TRBD2. Germline V gives CDR1 LGHDT, CDR2 YNNKEL (reference sequence). The CDR3 is 16 residues long. The V and J ends lost 0 bases and 5 bases, in that order; junction bases with no gene match: 8. The chain's CDR3 is CASSQDGGGSLETQYF. For the CDR3, the DNA is TGTGCCAGCAGCCAAGATGGCGGGGGGTCGCTGGAGACCCAGTACTTC.

This chain uses TRBV12-3 or TRBV12-4 with TRBJ1-2, with D unclear. V lost 3 bases to trimming and J lost 8 bases, with 10 bases between them. The CDR3 consists of 12 residues. CDR3 DNA sequence: TGTGCCAGCAGTTTTACGCCCGGGGGCTACACCTTC. Translated: CASSFTPGGYTF.

This clonotype appeared a few times. The V gene is TRBV12-3 or TRBV12-4, the J gene TRBJ2-3, with 12 bases aligning to TRBD2. The CDR3 is 15 residues long. V lost 7 bases and J lost 4; bases outside the gene matches: 6. The CDR3: CASIRLAGVPDTQYF. The CDR3 bases are TGTGCCAGCATCCGACTAGCGGGGGTCCCAGATACGCAGTATTTT.

The chain has TRBV28 and TRBJ2-7; D uncertain. With 7 bases removed from V and 2 bases from J, the gap between germline ends came to 6 bases. Germline loops: CDR1 MDHEN, CDR2 SYDVKM. There are 11 residues in the CDR3. CDR3 protein: CASMAPYEQYF. The CDR3 DNA reads TGTGCCAGCATGGCACCCTACGAGCAGTACTTC.

In regard to this clonotype: A much larger clone sits a single nucleotide away, making a read error possible. The chain couples TRBV7-9 to TRBJ2-1, with D possibly being TRBD2 (7 bases). In germline, CDR1 is SEHNR, CDR2 FQNEAQ (reference sequence). This CDR3 comprises 12 residues. The V gene lost 11 bases and the J gene lost 8 bases, with 16 bases spanning the gap. The CDR3 nucleotides are TGTGCCGGAAGAGGGGGGGCCGATGAGCAGTTCTTC. Its protein is CAGRGGADEQFF.

J is TRBJ2-2 and V is TRBV2; the match to TRBD2 covers 8 bases. V shed 1 base and J 4 bases; nucleotides not matched to a gene: 8. The V gene's germline CDR1 is SNHLY and CDR2 FYNNEI. CDR3 size: 17 residues. CDR3 residues: CASSEEAGEIFTGELFF. CDR3 DNA: TGTGCCAGCAGTGAAGAAGCGGGGGAAATTTTCACCGGGGAGCTGTTTTTT.

The chain uses TRBV20-1 and TRBJ2-4; D might be TRBD1 or TRBD2, each matching 5 bases. The CDR3 runs 15 residues. Trimming stripped 0 bases from V and 9 bases from J, with 18 bases between. Germline-derived CDR1 and CDR2 are DFQATT and SNEGSKA (reference sequence). CDR3 DNA: TGCAGTGCTAGAGATATGGCAGGCCCGGGGCGCATTCAGTACTTC. Translating gives CSARDMAGPGRIQYF.

In its sample, this clonotype was seen a few times. Here the CDR3 DNA reads TGTGCCAGCAGCTCCGGACCAAGAGGAGATGAGCAGTTCTTC. This encodes CASSSGPRGDEQFF. V usage is TRBV7-9 and J usage is TRBJ2-1; no definite D call. Between the trimmed V and J ends, which lost 4 bases and 8 bases, there was a span of 15 bases. Germline V lookup: CDR1 SEHNR, CDR2 FQNEAQ (reference sequence). The length of the CDR3 is 14 residues.

This clonotype was observed a few times. This sequence joins TRBV2 and TRBJ2-2; D ambiguous. CDR1 and CDR2 (germline): SNHLY, FYNNEI. This CDR3 is 13 amino acids long. DNA of the CDR3: TGTGCATCAAAGACGTCGGAATCCGGGGAGCTGTTTTTT. Amino acid sequence: CASKTSESGELFF.

Notes on this clonotype: Germline and junction disagree at one end, which may indicate a read error. The V gene is TRBV14, the J gene TRBJ2-5; 13 bases fit TRBD2. The CDR3 has 17 amino acids. Germline V gene sequence: CDR1 SGHDN, CDR2 FVKESK. CDR3 loop: CASSRWWTSGGRETRYF. CDR3 sequence (DNA): TGTGCCAGCAGTCGTTGGTGGACTAGCGGGGGTCGAGAGACCCGGTACTTC. The full variable domain, its missing parts supplied by reference TRBV14 and TRBJ2-5, is EAGVTQFPSHSVIEKGQTVTLRCDPISGHDNLYWYRRVMGKEIKFLLHFVKESKQDESGMPNNRFLAERTGGTYSTLKVQPAELEDSGVYFCASSRWWTSGGRETRYFGPGTRLLVL.

V and J are TRBV20-1 and TRBJ1-4; no reliable D call. V was clipped by 0 bases and J by 3 bases, with 14 bases between them. From germline, CDR1 is DFQATT and CDR2 SNEGSKA (reference sequence). CDR3 length: 16 amino acids. The CDR3 DNA is TGCAGTGCTAGAGATGCGGGGAAGGCGGCTAATGAAAAACTGTTTTTT. Amino acids: CSARDAGKAANEKLFF.

This clonotype was observed a single time. The junction does not match germline at one end; this may be a read error. The chain is built from TRBV6-6 and TRBJ2-1, with D possibly being TRBD1 or TRBD2 (5 bases each). This CDR3 contains 12 residues. Germline assignment: CDR1 MNHNY and CDR2 SVGAGI (reference sequence). Written as DNA, the CDR3 is TGTACCAGCAGCTCATCGGGACGTGAGCAGTTCTTC. This sequence encodes CTSSSSGREQFF.

This clonotype was detected only a few times. V gene TRBV4-1 combines with J gene TRBJ2-7; the D call may be TRBD1 or TRBD2 (5 bases each). The J call may be mistaken, given a closer DNA end match to TRBJ2-5. The CDR3 is 16 residues long. In germline, CDR1 is MGHRA, CDR2 YSYEKL. The CDR3 bases are TGCGCCAGCAGCCAAGATGGGGGTCTGTCCAAAGGGACCCAGTACTTC. Its protein is CASSQDGGLSKGTQYF.

This clonotype was recorded at least ten times. The chain employs TRBV29-1 and TRBJ2-1; D possibly corresponds to TRBD2 (6 bases). The CDR3 length is 13 residues. Per germline, CDR1 SQVTM and CDR2 ANQGSEA. In DNA form, the CDR3 reads TGCATGGCGGCGGGGATCTCCTACAATGAGCAGTTCTTC. Translated, it gives CMAAGISYNEQFF.

The chain recombines TRBV12-3 or TRBV12-4 with TRBJ2-7; tentatively, D is TRBD1 or TRBD2 (5 bases each). V gave up 5 bases and J gave up 6 bases, with 14 bases separating them. The CDR3 sequence is 13 residues long. As DNA, the CDR3 is TGTGCCAGCAGTCACCCGGGACCACTCGAGCAGTACTTC. It codes for CASSHPGPLEQYF.

The CDR3 sequence is CASSQDPGPGELFF. DNA of the CDR3: TGTGCCAGCAGCCAAGATCCGGGTCCCGGGGAGCTGTTTTTT. This chain joins TRBV3-1 and TRBJ2-2; no clear D. V was shortened by 0 bases and J by 6 bases, with 8 bases between the two germline ends. Germline CDR1 is LGHDT and CDR2 is YNNKEL (reference sequence). This CDR3 spans 14 amino acids. Filled out from reference TRBV3-1 and TRBJ2-2, the complete variable domain reads DTAVSQTPKYLVTQMGNDKSIKCEQNLGHDTMYWYKQDSKKFLKIMFSYNNKELIINETVPNRFSPKSPDKAHLNLHINSLELGDSAVYFCASSQDPGPGELFFGEGSRLTVL.